The clone carrying this TCR beta chain was recorded a few times. Its matching antigen is unknown. The data stem from a study of CD8 T cells in ankylosing spondylitis. Study results and caveats: Disease-linked clones were reportedly significantly enriched in matched ankylosing spondylitis synovial fluid. Earlier studies detected some motif variants in reactive arthritis synovial fluid and blood.

TCRdb fed the 5' RACE reads into MiXCR, producing one record per CDR3 protein. This table holds 380,000 or so distinct CDR3 sequences, approximately 22% found once. The V segment lost 3 bases and the J segment 5 bases; nucleotides outside the gene matches: 3. The germline CDR1 and CDR2 sequences are MGHRA and YSYEKL. The CDR3 is made up of 14 amino acids. This receptor was obtained from a male donor with ankylosing spondylitis or in good health (not recorded which). The V call is TRBV4-1, the J call TRBJ2-7; 11 bases are shared with TRBD2. Sequenced material: blood, either unsorted or a sorted T cell fraction (not recorded which). The chain's CDR3 is CASSQVGLADEQYF. CDR3 DNA: TGCGCCAGCAGCCAGGTGGGACTAGCGGACGAGCAGTACTTC.